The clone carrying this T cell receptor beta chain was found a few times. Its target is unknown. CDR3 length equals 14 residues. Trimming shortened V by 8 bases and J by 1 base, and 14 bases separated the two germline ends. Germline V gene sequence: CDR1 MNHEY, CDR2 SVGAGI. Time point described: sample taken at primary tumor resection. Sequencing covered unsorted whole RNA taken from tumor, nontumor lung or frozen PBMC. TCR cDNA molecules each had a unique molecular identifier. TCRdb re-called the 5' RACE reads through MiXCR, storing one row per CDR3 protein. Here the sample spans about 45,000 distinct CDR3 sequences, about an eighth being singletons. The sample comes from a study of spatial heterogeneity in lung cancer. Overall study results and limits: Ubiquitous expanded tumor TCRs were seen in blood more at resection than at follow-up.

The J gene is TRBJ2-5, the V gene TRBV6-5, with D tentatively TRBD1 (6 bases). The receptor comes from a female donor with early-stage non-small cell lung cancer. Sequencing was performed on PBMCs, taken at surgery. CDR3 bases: TGTGCCAGCGCCAACCGGGACATCCAAGAGACCCAGTACTTC. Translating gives CASANRDIQETQYF.